This T cell receptor beta chain came from a study of somatic mutations in cytotoxic T cells in rheumatoid arthritis. V lost 4 bases, J lost 2 bases, and 17 bases lay in between. The CDR3 length is 16 residues. The germline V gene encodes CDR1 MGHRA and CDR2 YSYEKL. Sequencing used immunoSEQ multiplex PCR; TCRdb keeps in-frame clones, though not all of them. The sample consists of tens of thousands of clones, 82% of them appearing once. The sequencing sample was made of CD8+ T cells sorted from blood. V gene TRBV4-1 combines with J gene TRBJ1-2, with D hard to call. The sequence came from an adult with rheumatoid arthritis. CDR3 loop: CASSPPDQEPNYGYTF. In DNA form, the CDR3 reads TGCGCCAGCAGCCCCCCCGACCAGGAACCAAACTATGGCTACACCTTC.